This entry lists 18 T cell receptor beta chains sequenced from one sample in a study of shared clonotypes between healthy human individuals. TCRdb keeps only in-frame clones here, not all; method: immunoSEQ multiplex PCR. Among about 680,000 clones listed, roughly 70% were seen once. What was sequenced was memory CD4+ T cells sorted from blood. The subset denotes: CD45RA-negative fraction. The receptors were gathered from a woman aged 25-40 years in good health.

The chain joins TRBV4-1 to TRBJ1-2, with 10 bases lining up with TRBD1. CDR3 length: 16 amino acids. Per germline, CDR1 MGHRA and CDR2 YSYEKL. V shed 6 bases, J shed 2 bases, and the junction held 9 bases outside the gene matches. The CDR3 DNA reads TGCGCCAGCAGGCCAGTAGACAGGGGGCTGAACTATGGCTACACCTTC. Protein sequence: CASRPVDRGLNYGYTF.

This chain uses TRBV6-4 with TRBJ2-1; maybe TRBD1 (5 bases). V lost 0 bases to trimming and J lost 7 bases, with 25 bases between them. Germline V gene data show CDR1 as MRHNA and CDR2 as SNTAGT. The CDR3 loop spans 19 amino acids. The CDR3 is CASSDSVRTGSGSSNEQFF. In DNA, the CDR3 is TGTGCCAGCAGTGACTCGGTTAGAACAGGATCAGGGTCGAGTAATGAGCAGTTCTTC.

The rearrangement uses TRBV19 and TRBJ2-5; the match to TRBD1 covers 7 bases. Per the germline V gene, CDR1 is LNHDA and CDR2 is SQIVND (reference sequence). The CDR3 contains 16 residues. V gave up 5 bases and J gave up 0 bases; unmatched junction bases: 9. CDR3 sequence reads: CASSSQQGTYQETQYF. The CDR3 bases are TGTGCCAGTAGTTCACAACAGGGGACGTACCAAGAGACCCAGTACTTC.

This chain connects TRBV28 to TRBJ1-5; no clear D. V lost 3 bases and J 0 bases, leaving 12 bases between the germline ends. The CDR3 is made up of 16 amino acids. Germline CDR1 MDHEN, CDR2 SYDVKM. CDR3 sequence reads: CASSLQQSYSNQPQHF. The CDR3 DNA is TGTGCCAGCAGTTTGCAACAGTCTTATAGCAATCAGCCCCAGCATTTT.

About this clone: One junction end does not reproduce the germline sequence, and a read error may be involved. The chain combines TRBV6-1 with TRBJ2-3; 10 nucleotides match TRBD2. The CDR3 loop spans 14 amino acids. Looked up from germline, CDR1 is MNHNS and CDR2 is SASEGT. The CDR3 region is CASCELAGTDTQYF. The CDR3 DNA is TGTGCCAGCTGTGAACTAGCGGGGACAGATACGCAGTATTTT.

The CDR3 loop is CASSTQGGSTDTQYF. CDR3 bases: TGTGCCAGCAGTACACAGGGAGGGAGCACAGATACGCAGTATTTT. The chain uses TRBV2 and TRBJ2-3; D is possibly TRBD2 (7 bases). The germline V gene has CDR1 SNHLY and CDR2 FYNNEI. V was shortened by 5 bases and J by 0 bases, with 12 bases between the two germline ends. CDR3 length: 15 residues. Filled out from reference TRBV2 and TRBJ2-3, the complete variable domain reads EPEVTQTPSHQVTQMGQEVILRCVPISNHLYFYWYRQILGQKVEFLVSFYNNEISEKSEIFDDQFSVERPDGSNFTLKIRSTKLEDSAMYFCASSTQGGSTDTQYFGPGTRLTVL.

The J gene is TRBJ1-2, the V gene TRBV28; 9 bases agree with TRBD1. From germline, CDR1 is MDHEN and CDR2 SYDVKM. The CDR3 loop spans 17 amino acids. V lost 2 bases to trimming and J lost 4 bases; unmatched junction nucleotides: 11. In DNA, the CDR3 is TGTGCCAGCAGTTTAAACTCCGGGACAGGGTCCCGCTATGGCTACACCTTC. Translation: CASSLNSGTGSRYGYTF.

The V gene is TRBV19, the J gene TRBJ2-2; tentative D call: TRBD2 (5 bases). Germline V gives CDR1 LNHDA, CDR2 SQIVND (reference sequence). This CDR3 has 12 residues. The V end was cut by 4 bases, the J end by 6 bases, with 6 bases between. CDR3 coding DNA: TGTGCCAGTAGTAAGGAGGCCGGGGAGCTGTTTTTT. The encoded protein is CASSKEAGELFF.

The V call is TRBV7-8, the J call TRBJ1-4; the match to TRBD1 covers 8 bases. J was trimmed by 7 bases and V by 5 bases; bases with no gene match: 6. Germline V gives CDR1 SGHVS, CDR2 FQNEAQ. The CDR3 totals 14 residues. CDR3 nucleotides: TGTGCCAGCAGCCTCCGGGACAGGTCTGAAAAACTGTTTTTT. Encoded protein: CASSLRDRSEKLFF.

In its sample, this clone was seen many times. The CDR3 loop is CASSDEDVWGAGNQPQHF. The CDR3 coding sequence is TGTGCCAGCAGTGATGAGGATGTATGGGGCGCGGGCAATCAGCCCCAGCATTTT. The V gene is TRBV2, the J gene TRBJ1-5; tentatively, D is TRBD1 (5 bases). The V gene lost 3 bases and the J gene lost 2 bases, with 20 bases spanning the gap. This CDR3 comprises 18 residues. Per germline, CDR1 SNHLY and CDR2 FYNNEI.

V gene TRBV28 combines with J gene TRBJ2-5, with D uncertain. V gave up 2 bases and J gave up 7 bases, with 14 bases separating them. CDR1 is MDHEN, CDR2 SYDVKM, per germline. The CDR3 covers 14 residues. The CDR3 is CASSLPMGTRTQYF. The CDR3 DNA reads as TGTGCCAGCAGTTTACCTATGGGTACGAGGACCCAGTACTTC.

For this clone: This specimen includes other DNA sequences encoding the same CDR3. V is TRBV7-6 and J is TRBJ2-7; D might be TRBD1 (5 bases). V lost 1 base and J lost 0, with 7 bases in between. Germline assignment: CDR1 SGHVS and CDR2 FNYEAQ. This CDR3 has 14 amino acids. DNA of the CDR3: TGTGCCAGCAGCTTAGAGGGGATCTCCTACGAGCAGTACTTC. Translated: CASSLEGISYEQYF.

This sequence joins TRBV30 and TRBJ1-1; the D is unclear. CDR1 and CDR2 (germline): GTSNPN, SVGIG (reference sequence). There are 13 residues in the CDR3. Trimming removed 5 bases from V and 3 bases from J, with 13 bases in between. CDR3 region: CAWGRNMDTEAFF. The DNA for the CDR3 is TGTGCCTGGGGACGGAACATGGACACTGAAGCTTTCTTT.

This clone was recorded a few times. This chain joins TRBV9 and TRBJ2-7; D not certain. V shed 3 bases and J shed 4 bases, with 23 bases lying between them. In germline, CDR1 is SGDLS, CDR2 YYNGEE. This CDR3 comprises 17 residues. The CDR3 DNA is TGTGCCAGCAGCGGCGCCCTTGGGTGGCAGACAAAGTACGAGCAGTACTTC. Amino acids: CASSGALGWQTKYEQYF.

A remark on this clone: This may be a read error: a much more frequent sequence differs by one nucleotide. The chain employs TRBV7-6 and TRBJ2-5; 8 nucleotides align to TRBD1. CDR3 size: 15 residues. Germline lookup yields CDR1 SGHVS and CDR2 FNYEAQ. The V segment lost 1 base and the J segment 7 bases; nucleotides outside the gene matches: 8. CDR3 DNA: TGTGCCAGCAGCTTAGATCAGGACAGGGCTTCGACCCAGTACTTC. Encoded protein: CASSLDQDRASTQYF.

This clone came up once. This chain connects TRBV9 to TRBJ2-1; 7 bases line up with TRBD2. V gave up 0 bases and J gave up 8 bases; unmatched junction bases: 11. CDR3 length: 16 residues. Germline V CDR1 and CDR2: SGDLS, YYNGEE. CDR3 in DNA: TGTGCCAGCAGCGTAGGCCTCCGGACTAGGGTCGATGAGCAGTTCTTC. This sequence encodes CASSVGLRTRVDEQFF.

The gene calls are TRBV6-6 and TRBJ2-3; 9 bases map to TRBD2. V lost 6 bases to trimming and J lost 9 bases; unmatched junction nucleotides: 13. This CDR3 is 15 amino acids long. Looked up from germline, CDR1 is MNHNY and CDR2 is SVGAGI (reference sequence). The DNA for the CDR3 is TGTGCCAGCAGCGGGACTAGCAGACTGGGGGAGACGCAGTATTTT. This gives the protein CASSGTSRLGETQYF.

The chain links TRBV5-1 to TRBJ2-2; TRBD2 agrees at 9 bases. The germline gives CDR1 SGHRS, CDR2 YFSETQ. The length of the CDR3 is 15 residues. V lost 1 base to trimming and J lost 5 bases; unmatched junction nucleotides: 3. The CDR3 region is CASSLTLAGTGELFF. CDR3 DNA sequence: TGCGCCAGCAGCTTGACCCTAGCGGGGACCGGGGAGCTGTTTTTT.